The sequence of this TCR beta chain was determined in a study of CD8 T cells in ankylosing spondylitis. This clonotype was observed a few times. As yet, its antigen is unknown. A quantitative 5'-RACE method, one with molecular barcodes, was used to make TCR beta libraries. A single record per CDR3 protein comes from TCRdb applying MiXCR to the 5' RACE reads. The sample records 700,000 to 1,000,000 distinct CDR3 sequences, approximately 10% being singletons. Findings and caveats of the study: There was a TCR beta motif, made of several highly homologous variants, that appeared characteristic of ankylosing spondylitis blood. Relatively scarce in peripheral blood, disease-linked clones were CD8+. Certain motif variants had earlier appeared in reactive arthritis synovial fluid and blood. Disease-linked clones reportedly concentrated significantly in matched ankylosing spondylitis synovial fluid.

Trimming cost V 5 bases and J 8 bases, with 18 bases left between them. This CDR3 spans 15 amino acids. The germline gives CDR1 LGHNA, CDR2 YNFKEQ. The TCR was taken from a male donor with ankylosing spondylitis. The sequenced sample consisted of blood, either unsorted or a sorted T cell fraction (not recorded which). The chain couples TRBV4-2 to TRBJ2-2; D might be TRBD1 or TRBD2, each matching 6 bases. CDR3 sequence: CASSKRGTQLGELFF. The CDR3 DNA reads TGTGCCAGCAGCAAGCGCGGGACACAGTTGGGGGAGCTGTTTTTT.